The entry below gives a single T cell receptor beta chain sequence along with its context. Antigen unknown. The CDR3 length is 15 residues. The trim removed 1 base at V and 4 bases at J, leaving 6 bases unmatched. Germline V lookup: CDR1 DFQATT, CDR2 SNEGSKA (reference sequence). Then a second PCR, running roughly 7 to 11 cycles, was carried out with a sample-barcoded 5' primer and a J-beta primer mix. TCRdb reanalysed the 5' RACE reads using MiXCR and keeps one entry per CDR3 protein. The sample lists 550,000 to 650,000 distinct CDR3 sequences, 27% occurring once. This sample was included in a study of blood T cells in healthy people across ages. General study findings and limits: A roughly linear age-dependent decrease characterized TCR beta diversity per million T cells. Naive T cell percentage showed a strong correlation with the diversity of TCR beta.

Each individual donor underwent a draw of roughly 10 milliliters of peripheral blood. These sequences were also reported in another study, on T cells of mothers and their children. As that study records: Donors comprised a few healthy Caucasian mothers plus their six children.

The sequence came from a boy younger than 10 in good health. Material for sequencing was blood. The rearrangement links TRBV20-1 to TRBJ2-1, with 8 bases fitting TRBD2. The CDR3 DNA reads as TGCAGTGCTAGAGTTTCGGGGGGGCGGTACAATGAGCAGTTCTTC. This encodes CSARVSGGRYNEQFF.